This T cell receptor beta chain was found in a study of cytomegalovirus exposure and HLA in healthy donors. Regarding this clone: The antigen is unknown.

Findings and caveats of the study: Presence/absence analyses supposed approximately even sequencing depth among donors. An Asian-associated ancestry cluster reportedly showed fewer N-insertions than the roughly 670-donor mean in a later analysis. Among the most significant clusters, several appeared linked to common viral pathogens in a later analysis. Clonal expansion, a later analysis showed, was greater in HLA-associated TCR beta chains than in equally common others.

The CDR3 is 15 residues long. Trimming at V came to 5 bases and at J to 13 bases, leaving 16 bases not matched to a gene. CDR1 MNHEY and CDR2 SMNVEV come from the germline V gene (reference sequence). The PCR was carried out with 60 Vbeta primers and 13 Jbeta primers. TCRdb keeps only in-frame clones here, not all; method: immunoSEQ multiplex PCR. The sample yields roughly 250,000 clones, about 80% seen once. Sequencing used PBMCs. V and J are TRBV27 and TRBJ2-1; 8 bases align to TRBD1. This clonotype was obtained from a girl aged 2 to 10 in good health and CMV-seronegative. CDR3 region: CASSPGQGGEFSQFF. CDR3 DNA sequence: TGTGCCAGCAGTCCCGGACAGGGTGGCGAGTTTAGTCAGTTCTTC.